This T cell receptor beta chain was observed in a study of radiotherapy plus CTLA-4 blockade in lung cancer. Sequencing used immunoSEQ multiplex PCR; TCRdb keeps in-frame clones, though not all of them. The sample contains approximately 44,000 clones, approximately 76% of which appear only once. The V end lost 3 bases, the J end lost 0 bases, and 12 bases lay between the germline ends. Germline V gene data show CDR1 as SGHAT and CDR2 as FQNNGV. This CDR3 comprises 16 residues. This receptor was identified in a human donor with non-small cell lung cancer who had stable disease on radiotherapy plus ipilimumab. This chain joins TRBV11-2 and TRBJ1-3; weak D call: TRBD1 (6 bases). Sequenced here: peripheral blood, sampled from a patient treated with radiotherapy plus ipilimumab. This CDR3 is CASSLVQGISGNTIYF. Here the CDR3 DNA reads TGTGCCAGCAGCTTGGTACAGGGAATCTCTGGAAACACCATATATTTT.